Sequencing of this T cell receptor beta chain was carried out in a study of blood T cell repertoires in COVID-19. This CDR3 has 13 residues. CDR1 is LNHNV and CDR2 is YYDKDF in the germline V gene (reference sequence). Trimming cost V 3 bases and J 10 bases; bases outside gene matches: 6. Using immunoSEQ multiplex PCR, the repertoire was profiled, and TCRdb retains in-frame clones only, with some absent. The sample has 200,000 to 250,000 clones; 90% are singletons. Those who participated ranged in age from about 18 to 89 years and resided in under 25 US areas. This chain joins TRBV15 and TRBJ2-1; 7 positions agree with TRBD1. This TCR was recovered from a man younger than 45 who had been exposed to COVID-19. The sample was PBMCs or T cells enriched from blood (not recorded which). Here the CDR3 reads CATSSRTGQEQFF. The CDR3 coding sequence is TGTGCCACCAGCAGCCGGACAGGTCAAGAGCAGTTCTTC.